This T cell receptor (beta chain) was sequenced during a study of cytomegalovirus exposure and HLA in healthy donors. Whole-study results and caveats: In a later analysis, specific HLA alleles were associated with approximately 16,000 TCR beta sequences at a 0.05 false discovery rate. In an earlier analysis, about 87% or about 30%: the productive usage of most TCR beta V segments.

V lost 1 base, J lost 5 bases, and 12 bases lay in between. The CDR3 runs to 15 residues. The V gene's germline CDR1 is LNHDA and CDR2 SQIVND (reference sequence). Use of 60 Vbeta and 13 Jbeta primers characterized the PCR. Sequencing was performed with immunoSEQ multiplex PCR; in TCRdb, only in-frame clones are kept and a portion is missing. The sample has about 78,000 clones; 84% are singletons. This clone was recorded a few times. Its antigen is unknown. Sequences were obtained from PBMCs. V and J are TRBV19 and TRBJ1-5; D remains unclear. The clonotype originates from a woman in her fifties or sixties in good health and CMV-seronegative. The CDR3 DNA follows: TGTGCCAGTAGTATAGGGTCGGGTTCGCATCAGCCCCAGCATTTT. Translation: CASSIGSGSHQPQHF.